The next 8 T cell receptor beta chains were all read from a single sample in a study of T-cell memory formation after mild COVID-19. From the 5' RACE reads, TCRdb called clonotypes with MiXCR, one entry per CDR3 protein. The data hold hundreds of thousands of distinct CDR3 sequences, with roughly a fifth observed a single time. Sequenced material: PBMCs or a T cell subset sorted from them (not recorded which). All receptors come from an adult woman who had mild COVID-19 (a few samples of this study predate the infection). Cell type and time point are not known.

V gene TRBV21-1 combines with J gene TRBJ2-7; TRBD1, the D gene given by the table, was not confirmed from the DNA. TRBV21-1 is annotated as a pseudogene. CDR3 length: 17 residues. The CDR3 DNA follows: TGTGCCAGCAGCAAAGTCCTCCTCGGGACAGGGACGGTAATGCAGTACTTC. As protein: CASSKVLLGTGTVMQYF.

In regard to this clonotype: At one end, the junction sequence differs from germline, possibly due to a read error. The CDR3 DNA reads as TGTGCCATCAGTAAGTCGGGACCAGGGTTGGCGGCTGAAGCTTTCTTT. The encoded protein is CAISKSGPGLAAEAFF. V gene TRBV10-3 combines with J gene TRBJ1-1; perhaps TRBD1 as D (5 bases). The CDR3 sequence is 16 residues long. Looked up from germline, CDR1 is ENHRY and CDR2 is SYGVKD.

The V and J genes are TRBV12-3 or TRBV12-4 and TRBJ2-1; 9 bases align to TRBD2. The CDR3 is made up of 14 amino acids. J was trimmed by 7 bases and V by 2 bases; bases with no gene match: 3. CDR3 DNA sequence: TGTGCCAGCAGTTTACTAGCGGGACATAATGAGCAGTTCTTC. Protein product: CASSLLAGHNEQFF.

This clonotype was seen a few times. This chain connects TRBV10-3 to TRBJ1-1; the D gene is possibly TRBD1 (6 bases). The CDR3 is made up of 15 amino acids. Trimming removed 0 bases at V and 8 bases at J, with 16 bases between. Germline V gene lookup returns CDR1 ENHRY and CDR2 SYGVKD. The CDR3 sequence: CAISESSGGGREAFF. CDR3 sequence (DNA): TGTGCCATCAGTGAGTCGTCGGGGGGGGGGCGCGAAGCTTTCTTT.

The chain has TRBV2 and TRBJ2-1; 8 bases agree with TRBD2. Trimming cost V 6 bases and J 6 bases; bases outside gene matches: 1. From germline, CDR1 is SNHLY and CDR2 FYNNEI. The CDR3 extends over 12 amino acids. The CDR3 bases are TGTGCCAGCAGGGCGGGAGGCAATGAGCAGTTCTTC. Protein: CASRAGGNEQFF. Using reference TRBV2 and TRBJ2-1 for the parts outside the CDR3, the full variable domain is EPEVTQTPSHQVTQMGQEVILRCVPISNHLYFYWYRQILGQKVEFLVSFYNNEISEKSEIFDDQFSVERPDGSNFTLKIRSTKLEDSAMYFCASRAGGNEQFFGPGTRLTVL.

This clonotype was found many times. CDR3: CASSFSEYEQFF. CDR3 nucleotides: TGTGCCAGCAGCTTTAGTGAGTATGAGCAGTTCTTC. The chain is built from TRBV3-1 and TRBJ2-1; D is ambiguous. Germline V gene lookup returns CDR1 LGHDT and CDR2 YNNKEL (reference sequence). V lost 5 bases, J lost 8 bases, and 10 bases lay in between. The CDR3 is 12 amino acids.

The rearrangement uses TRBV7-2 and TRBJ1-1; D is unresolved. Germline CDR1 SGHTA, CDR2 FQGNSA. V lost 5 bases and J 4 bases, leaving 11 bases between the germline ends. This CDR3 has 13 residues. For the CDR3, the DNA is TGTGCCAGCAGCACCGGACCGAGCACTGAAGCTTTCTTT. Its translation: CASSTGPSTEAFF.

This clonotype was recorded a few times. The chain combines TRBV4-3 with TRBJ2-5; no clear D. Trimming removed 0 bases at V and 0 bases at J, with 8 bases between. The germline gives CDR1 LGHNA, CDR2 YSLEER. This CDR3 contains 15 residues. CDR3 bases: TGCGCCAGCAGCCAAGATACGGCGGACCAAGAGACCCAGTACTTC. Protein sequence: CASSQDTADQETQYF.